A single sample gave rise to the 22 T cell receptor beta chains below, sequenced in a study of blood T cell repertoires in COVID-19. TCRdb keeps only in-frame clones here, not all; method: immunoSEQ multiplex PCR. The sample includes tens of thousands of clones, about 90% of them seen just once. The sample was peripheral blood. The origin of the receptors is a human donor in a cohort sampled during active COVID-19.

V usage is TRBV29-1 and J usage is TRBJ2-3, with 8 bases matching TRBD2. Germline lookup yields CDR1 SQVTM and CDR2 ANQGSEA. The CDR3 loop spans 12 amino acids. Unmatched junction bases numbered 2, after V lost 8 bases and J lost 1 base. CDR3 coding DNA: TGCAGCTCCGGGAGGGGCACAGATACGCAGTATTTT. This sequence encodes CSSGRGTDTQYF.

On this clone itself: At one end the junction does not follow the germline gene, possibly because of a read error. In DNA, the CDR3 is TGTGCCAGTAGCATAGGATCGGGTCGCACTCACTATGGCTACACCTTC. Encoded protein: CASSIGSGRTHYGYTF. The chain joins TRBV19 to TRBJ1-2; D gene ambiguous. Germline V gene sequence: CDR1 LNHDA, CDR2 SQIVND (reference sequence). The CDR3 is made up of 16 amino acids.

This chain joins TRBV2 and TRBJ2-7; weak D call: TRBD1 (6 bases). Trimming took 3 bases from V and 2 from J, leaving 17 bases between them. Germline CDR1 SNHLY, CDR2 FYNNEI. This CDR3 has 16 residues. CDR3 region: CASSDYVNRATYEQYF. For the CDR3, the DNA is TGTGCCAGCAGTGACTATGTGAACAGGGCCACCTACGAGCAGTACTTC.

V is TRBV19 and J is TRBJ1-4, with 7 bases fitting TRBD1. This CDR3 region has 15 residues. The germline V gene has CDR1 LNHDA and CDR2 SQIVND (reference sequence). The V and J ends lost 3 bases and 5 bases, in that order; junction bases with no gene match: 6. The CDR3 DNA reads TGTGCCAGTAGTATTAAGGGACAGTCGAATGAAAAACTGTTTTTT. Encoded protein: CASSIKGQSNEKLFF. Full variable domain (remainder filled in from reference TRBV19 and TRBJ1-4): DGGITQSPKYLFRKEGQNVTLSCEQNLNHDAMYWYRQDPGQGLRLIYYSQIVNDFQKGDIAEGYSVSREKKESFPLTVTSAQKNPTAFYLCASSIKGQSNEKLFFGSGTQLSVL.

The rearrangement joins TRBV18 to TRBJ2-2; 9 nucleotides match TRBD1. V lost 8 bases and J lost 6; bases outside the gene matches: 13. There are 16 residues in the CDR3. The germline CDR1 and CDR2 sequences are KGHSH and LQKENI. The CDR3 DNA reads as TGTGCCAGCCCAGCGCCGGGACAGGGAGGTCCCGGGGAGCTGTTTTTT. Its translation: CASPAPGQGGPGELFF. The complete variable domain, with remaining parts taken from reference TRBV18 and TRBJ2-2, reads NAGVMQNPRHLVRRRGQEARLRCSPMKGHSHVYWYRQLPEEGLKFMVYLQKENIIDESGMPKERFSAEFPKEGPSILRIQQVVRGDSAAYFCASPAPGQGGPGELFFGEGSRLTVL.

The chain couples TRBV2 to TRBJ2-1, with 8 bases fitting TRBD1. After removal of 6 bases from V and 9 bases from J, the junction contained 7 bases not matched to a gene. The CDR3 is made up of 13 amino acids. CDR1 and CDR2 from the germline V gene are SNHLY and FYNNEI. The CDR3: CASSRTGMSEQFF. The DNA of the CDR3 is TGTGCCAGCAGCCGGACAGGGATGAGTGAGCAGTTCTTC. Supplemented by reference TRBV2 and TRBJ2-1, the full variable domain reads EPEVTQTPSHQVTQMGQEVILRCVPISNHLYFYWYRQILGQKVEFLVSFYNNEISEKSEIFDDQFSVERPDGSNFTLKIRSTKLEDSAMYFCASSRTGMSEQFFGPGTRLTVL.

The sample holds a few counts of this clone. The CDR3, as DNA: TGTGCCAGTAGTTTAAGACAGGGGAGTACTGAAGCTTTCTTT. The encoded protein is CASSLRQGSTEAFF. The chain carries TRBV19 and TRBJ1-1; 8 bases map to TRBD1. The CDR3 loop spans 14 amino acids. V was pared by 5 bases and J by 5 bases, with 7 bases of the junction left unmatched. CDR1 and CDR2 from the germline V gene are LNHDA and SQIVND (reference sequence).

This chain connects TRBV5-6 to TRBJ1-1; D gene ambiguous. The CDR3 extends over 12 amino acids. Germline CDR1 SGHDT, CDR2 YYEEEE. The V end was cut by 6 bases, the J end by 5 bases, with 11 bases between. This CDR3 reads CASTWEGTEAFF. CDR3 sequence (DNA): TGTGCCAGCACCTGGGAGGGTACTGAAGCTTTCTTT.

The rearrangement links TRBV5-6 to TRBJ1-2, with D possibly being TRBD1 (5 bases). Germline V gives CDR1 SGHDT, CDR2 YYEEEE. The CDR3 runs to 14 residues. The V and J ends lost 0 bases and 1 base respectively, with 7 bases between them. This CDR3 is CASSLGTLNYGYTF. The CDR3 nucleotides are TGTGCCAGCAGCTTGGGGACACTTAACTATGGCTACACCTTC.

This rearrangement joins TRBV7-8 to TRBJ1-2, with D unresolved. CDR1 is SGHVS, CDR2 FQNEAQ, per germline. The CDR3 runs 13 residues. V gave up 1 base and J gave up 4 bases, with 7 bases separating them. The CDR3 reads CASSLGLPYGYTF. CDR3 nucleotides: TGTGCCAGCAGCTTAGGGCTGCCCTATGGCTACACCTTC.

J is TRBJ1-6 and V is TRBV19, with TRBD1 matching 11 bases. In germline, CDR1 is LNHDA, CDR2 SQIVND (reference sequence). With 8 bases clipped from V and 0 bases from J, the junction kept 12 bases outside the gene matches. CDR3 size: 19 residues. CDR3 sequence (DNA): TGTGCCAGTGCCAGGACAGGGGGCCGAGGGAGCTCCTATAATTCACCCCTCCACTTT. Translated: CASARTGGRGSSYNSPLHF.

This clone was recorded a few times. The chain carries TRBV6-2 or TRBV6-3 and TRBJ2-2; no reliable D call. The ends were cut back, 5 bases at V and 4 bases at J, with 5 bases in the middle. Per the germline V gene, CDR1 is MNHEY and CDR2 is SVGEGT. The CDR3 runs 12 residues. The CDR3 region is CASSQITGELFF. CDR3 in DNA: TGTGCCAGCAGTCAAATCACCGGGGAGCTGTTTTTT.

This sequence joins TRBV18 and TRBJ1-2; 9 bases match TRBD1. The germline V gene has CDR1 KGHSH and CDR2 LQKENI. CDR3 length equals 16 residues. V shed 3 bases and J 4 bases; nucleotides not matched to a gene: 9. The CDR3 here is CASSPGQGKLIYGYTF. The DNA of the CDR3 is TGTGCCAGCTCACCCGGACAGGGGAAGCTTATCTATGGCTACACCTTC.

The V and J genes are TRBV9 and TRBJ2-2, with TRBD1 matching over 8 bases. The junction had 6 bases not matched to a gene; V was cut back by 1 base and J by 1 base. The CDR3 length is 17 residues. CDR1 is SGDLS and CDR2 is YYNGEE in the germline V gene. The CDR3 DNA reads as TGTGCCAGCAGCGTACCAGGGGGCCCAGGGAACACCGGGGAGCTGTTTTTT. Amino acid sequence: CASSVPGGPGNTGELFF.

V is TRBV9 and J is TRBJ1-1, with a weak D call TRBD1 (6 bases). Per the germline V gene, CDR1 is SGDLS and CDR2 is YYNGEE. This CDR3 contains 16 residues. Deletions cut 2 bases from V and 0 bases from J, with 14 bases between. This CDR3 is CASSVSTRGLNTEAFF. The CDR3 DNA reads as TGTGCCAGCAGCGTTTCAACCAGGGGTCTGAACACTGAAGCTTTCTTT.

The chain uses TRBV4-3 and TRBJ2-5; D ambiguous. Germline CDR1 LGHNA, CDR2 YSLEER. Trimming took 1 base from V and 0 from J, leaving 9 bases between them. The CDR3 has 15 amino acids. The CDR3 sequence is CASSQGIGYQETQYF. The CDR3 nucleotides read TGCGCCAGCAGCCAAGGAATCGGGTACCAAGAGACCCAGTACTTC.

The V gene is TRBV19, the J gene TRBJ2-3, with 7 bases identical to TRBD2. The CDR3 is 17 residues long. V dropped 5 bases and J dropped 3; count of bases not matched to a gene: 14. CDR1 is LNHDA, CDR2 SQIVND, per germline (reference sequence). The CDR3 loop is CASSARRDLGGTDTQYF. CDR3 in DNA: TGTGCCAGTAGTGCACGACGGGACTTGGGAGGGACAGATACGCAGTATTTT.

V gene TRBV7-3 combines with J gene TRBJ2-3; the match to TRBD2 covers 9 bases. The CDR3 spans 16 residues. With 5 bases clipped from V and 1 base from J, the junction kept 7 bases outside the gene matches. Germline V gene sequence: CDR1 SGHTA, CDR2 FQGTGA. CDR3 region: CASSPAGGAGTDTQYF. The CDR3 region has the DNA TGTGCCAGCAGCCCCGCGGGGGGGGCCGGCACAGATACGCAGTATTTT.

This clone was seen a single time. The chain has TRBV2 and TRBJ1-6, with D perhaps TRBD1 (6 bases). This CDR3 is 12 amino acids long. The V gene's germline CDR1 is SNHLY and CDR2 FYNNEI. Trimming removed 6 bases at V and 9 bases at J, with 9 bases between. This chain's CDR3 is CASRAGASPLHF. As DNA, the CDR3 is TGTGCCAGCAGGGCAGGGGCTTCACCCCTCCACTTT.

V is TRBV30 and J is TRBJ1-3; D ambiguous. CDR1 is GTSNPN, CDR2 SVGIG, per germline (reference sequence). CDR3 length: 14 amino acids. Trimming removed 0 bases from V and 4 bases from J, with 10 bases in between. The CDR3 coding sequence is TGTGCCTGGAGTGTAGCCGGGTACGGAAACACCATATATTTT. This sequence encodes CAWSVAGYGNTIYF.

CDR3 bases: TGCAGCGCCAATAGCGGGGCCGGTACGCAGTATTTT. Protein product: CSANSGAGTQYF. V usage is TRBV29-1 and J usage is TRBJ2-3; 8 bases map to TRBD2. The CDR3 is 12 amino acids. The junction had 8 bases not matched to a gene; V was cut back by 7 bases and J by 8 bases. Germline values: CDR1 SQVTM, CDR2 ANQGSEA.

This clone was detected once. The genes are TRBV5-4 and TRBJ1-3; D not resolved. Trimming took 3 bases from V and 1 from J, leaving 11 bases between them. Germline CDR1 SGHNT, CDR2 YYREEE (reference sequence). The CDR3 has 15 residues. The CDR3 spells CASSSTKGSGNTIYF. The DNA of the CDR3 is TGTGCCAGCAGCTCGACTAAGGGATCTGGAAACACCATATATTTT. The variable domain in full, with the rest retrieved from reference TRBV5-4 and TRBJ1-3, is ETGVTQSPTHLIKTRGQQVTLRCSSQSGHNTVSWYQQALGQGPQFIFQYYREEENGRGNFPPRFSGLQFPNYSSELNVNALELDDSALYLCASSSTKGSGNTIYFGEGSWLTVV.